What follows are 14 T cell receptor beta chains derived from one specimen sequenced in a study of vaccination effects on CD4 cells after COVID-19. These receptors' antigens are unknown. The assay was immunoSEQ multiplex PCR, and TCRdb's table has in-frame clones only and misses some. The table shows around 23,000 clones, with under 85% occurring only once. Ahead of sequencing, the ViraFEST assay grew antigen-specific CD4+ T cells using viral peptide pools. It was after roughly 11 days of culture that CD4+ T cells were isolated. SARS-CoV-2 infection was confirmed by PCR in the person between March and December 2020. The sample in question was CD4+ T cells from PBMCs cultured with a peptide pool, obtained before COVID-19 vaccination. Source of these receptors: a human donor who had a prior SARS-CoV-2 infection.

V is TRBV10-3 and J is TRBJ2-5, with a weak D call TRBD2 (6 bases). Germline V CDR1 and CDR2: ENHRY, SYGVKD. Trimming left V 8 bases short and J 2 bases short, with 9 bases between. CDR3 length: 12 amino acids. The CDR3, as DNA: TGTGCCATCCGGGGAGGACAAGAGACCCAGTACTTC. Residues: CAIRGGQETQYF.

The rearrangement joins TRBV6-5 to TRBJ2-2; D unresolved. The CDR3 has 14 amino acids. CDR1 is MNHEY, CDR2 SVGAGI, per germline. The ends were cut back, 6 bases at V and 6 bases at J, with 14 bases in the middle. The chain's CDR3 is CASRKGIGPGELFF. The CDR3 region has the DNA TGTGCCAGCAGGAAAGGGATAGGGCCCGGGGAGCTGTTTTTT.

With respect to this clone: The same CDR3 can be traced to other DNA sequences in this sample. The rearrangement uses TRBV3-1 (or the pseudogene TRBV3-2) and TRBJ2-7; D is possibly TRBD1 or TRBD2 (5 bases each). The V end was cut by 0 bases, the J end by 3 bases, with 9 bases between. The V gene's germline CDR1 is LGHDT and CDR2 YNNKEL (reference sequence). The CDR3 sequence is 14 residues long. The CDR3 loop is CASSQDGGGYEQYF. In DNA, the CDR3 is TGTGCCAGCAGCCAAGATGGGGGTGGCTACGAGCAGTACTTC.

The chain employs TRBV29-1 and TRBJ2-3; 9 nucleotides line up with TRBD1. Germline lookup yields CDR1 SQVTM and CDR2 ANQGSEA. The CDR3 length is 12 residues. The J segment lost 4 bases and the V segment lost 8 bases, leaving 4 bases of the junction unmatched. The CDR3 nucleotides read TGCAGCTTCAGACAGGGGGCAGATACGCAGTATTTT. The encoded protein is CSFRQGADTQYF.

The chain employs TRBV9 and TRBJ2-1, with a possible D match to TRBD2 (5 bases). This CDR3 has 15 residues. V lost 3 bases and J 3 bases, leaving 13 bases between the germline ends. CDR1 and CDR2 (germline): SGDLS, YYNGEE. CDR3 coding DNA: TGTGCCAGCAGCGAAATCGGACTGGACTACAATGAGCAGTTCTTC. This sequence encodes CASSEIGLDYNEQFF.

This sequence joins TRBV19 and TRBJ2-5; either TRBD1 or TRBD2 may supply D (7 bases each). CDR3 length: 17 amino acids. V lost 3 bases, J lost 0 bases, and 17 bases lay in between. Germline CDR1 and CDR2: LNHDA and SQIVND (reference sequence). The CDR3 DNA sequence: TGTGCCAGTAGTATGCCCTCAGGGGGAGGGTACCAAGAGACCCAGTACTTC. Residues: CASSMPSGGGYQETQYF.

The V and J genes are TRBV5-1 and TRBJ2-3, with D possibly TRBD1 on 5 matching bases. The CDR3 totals 16 residues. V dropped 1 base and J dropped 6 bases, with 18 bases sitting between them. In germline, CDR1 is SGHRS, CDR2 YFSETQ. The CDR3 is CASSLRVAGNGDTQYF. In nucleotides, the CDR3 is TGCGCCAGCAGCTTGCGAGTGGCAGGGAATGGGGATACGCAGTATTTT. The whole variable domain, remainder taken from reference TRBV5-1 and TRBJ2-3, is KAGVTQTPRYLIKTRGQQVTLSCSPISGHRSVSWYQQTPGQGLQFLFEYFSETQRNKGNFPGRFSGRQFSNSRSEMNVSTLELGDSALYLCASSLRVAGNGDTQYFGPGTRLTVL.

The CDR3 bases are TGTGCCAGCAGTGATTTTAGCGGGGGGCCGGAGTTCTTC. It specifies CASSDFSGGPEFF. This sequence joins TRBV2 and TRBJ2-1; 10 positions agree with TRBD2. CDR3 size: 13 residues. With 3 bases clipped from V and 14 bases from J, the junction kept 7 bases outside the gene matches. The germline V gene has CDR1 SNHLY and CDR2 FYNNEI. The entire variable domain, with the rest obtained from reference TRBV2 and TRBJ2-1, is as follows: EPEVTQTPSHQVTQMGQEVILRCVPISNHLYFYWYRQILGQKVEFLVSFYNNEISEKSEIFDDQFSVERPDGSNFTLKIRSTKLEDSAMYFCASSDFSGGPEFFGPGTRLTVL.

This clone was seen a few times. The chain couples TRBV6-5 to TRBJ2-5; a possible D gene is TRBD2 (6 bases). The CDR3 extends over 11 amino acids. The ends were cut back, 6 bases at V and 7 bases at J, with 9 bases in the middle. In germline, CDR1 is MNHEY, CDR2 SVGAGI. CDR3 DNA sequence: TGTGCCAGCAGCCGAGCGGGGACCCAGTACTTC. As protein: CASSRAGTQYF.

The rearrangement links TRBV5-1 to TRBJ2-3; D possibly uses TRBD1 or TRBD2 (6 bases each). The CDR3 covers 15 residues. Germline V gives CDR1 SGHRS, CDR2 YFSETQ. V dropped 1 base and J dropped 4 bases, with 13 bases sitting between them. CDR3 in amino acids: CASSLRGAIADTQYF. In DNA, the CDR3 is TGCGCCAGCAGCTTGAGGGGGGCCATAGCAGATACGCAGTATTTT.

This rearrangement joins TRBV28 to TRBJ2-2, with 8 bases lining up with TRBD2. The germline V gene encodes CDR1 MDHEN and CDR2 SYDVKM. The CDR3 contains 14 residues. The V gene end was trimmed by 7 bases and the J gene end by 7 bases; junction bases not matched to a gene: 8. CDR3 in amino acids: CASTGTRGFGELFF. Here the CDR3 DNA reads TGTGCCAGCACCGGGACTAGAGGGTTCGGGGAGCTGTTTTTT.

This chain joins TRBV6-4 and TRBJ2-6; D gene ambiguous. Germline-derived CDR1 and CDR2 are MRHNA and SNTAGT. Trimming cost V 3 bases and J 4 bases, with 7 bases left between them. The CDR3 extends over 14 amino acids. In nucleotides, the CDR3 is TGTGCCAGCAGTGAGGCTCCGGGGGCCAACGTCCTGACTTTC. Translating it yields CASSEAPGANVLTF.

The chain links TRBV28 to TRBJ1-1, with D uncertain. Trimming removed 8 bases at V and 0 bases at J, with 10 bases between. The CDR3 loop spans 13 amino acids. Germline lookup yields CDR1 MDHEN and CDR2 SYDVKM. CDR3 DNA sequence: TGTGCCAGCGCACGACACCTGAACACTGAAGCTTTCTTT. Translated, it gives CASARHLNTEAFF. The full variable domain, in which reference TRBV28 and TRBJ1-1 provide the parts outside the CDR3, is DVKVTQSSRYLVKRTGEKVFLECVQDMDHENMFWYRQDPGLGLRLIYFSYDVKMKEKGDIPEGYSVSREKKERFSLILESASTNQTSMYLCASARHLNTEAFFGQGTRLTVV.

This clone has more than one count but fewer than ten. This rearrangement joins TRBV5-1 to TRBJ2-7; D is perhaps TRBD1 or TRBD2 (5 bases each). Germline lookup yields CDR1 SGHRS and CDR2 YFSETQ. This CDR3 is built from 14 residues. Trimming removed 0 bases from V and 10 bases from J, with 17 bases in between. CDR3 in DNA: TGCGCCAGCAGCTTGGCCGGGGACGCCACTACCCAGTACTTC. This translates into CASSLAGDATTQYF.